The 15 T cell receptor beta chains below all came from one sample that was sequenced in a study of cytomegalovirus exposure and HLA in healthy donors. Vbeta (60) and Jbeta (13) primers were used in the PCR. Here immunoSEQ multiplex PCR was the method, and the copy in TCRdb shows in-frame clones only, minus some. The sample shows 55,000 to 80,000 clones, 65% to 70% of them seen only once. Sequencing used PBMCs. All receptors derive from a man in his forties in good health and CMV-seropositive.

This chain connects TRBV2 to TRBJ1-2; D is uncertain. Deletions cut 3 bases from V and 5 bases from J, with 10 bases between. Per germline, CDR1 SNHLY and CDR2 FYNNEI. The CDR3 is made up of 13 amino acids. The CDR3 DNA is TGTGCCAGCAGTGACATGCAGTGGTATGGCTACACCTTC. It translates to CASSDMQWYGYTF. The full variable domain, in which reference TRBV2 and TRBJ1-2 provide the parts outside the CDR3, is EPEVTQTPSHQVTQMGQEVILRCVPISNHLYFYWYRQILGQKVEFLVSFYNNEISEKSEIFDDQFSVERPDGSNFTLKIRSTKLEDSAMYFCASSDMQWYGYTFGSGTRLTVV.

The CDR3 reads CASSPGQQETQYF. The CDR3 bases are TGTGCCAGCAGCCCGGGACAACAAGAGACCCAGTACTTC. The chain has TRBV7-8 and TRBJ2-5; tentative D call: TRBD1 (6 bases). The CDR3 runs 13 residues. V shed 5 bases and J shed 2 bases, with 9 bases lying between them. Per germline, CDR1 SGHVS and CDR2 FQNEAQ.

The CDR3 nucleotides are TGTGCCTTGAGCCCCGGGACAGGGTACAATGAGCAGTTCTTC. Protein: CALSPGTGYNEQFF. The chain joins TRBV30 to TRBJ2-1; 9 bases match TRBD1. The CDR3 is made up of 14 amino acids. J lost 4 bases, V lost 7 bases, and 8 bases had no gene match. Per germline, CDR1 GTSNPN and CDR2 SVGIG (reference sequence).

V is TRBV5-4 and J is TRBJ1-2; TRBD1 matches 9 bases. V was clipped by 0 bases and J by 8 bases; unmatched bases: 5. This CDR3 has 14 amino acids. The V gene's germline CDR1 is SGHNT and CDR2 YYREEE (reference sequence). CDR3 in DNA: TGTGCCAGCAGCTTGGGGGACAGGGCGAGGGGCTACACCTTC. It yields the protein CASSLGDRARGYTF.

The V gene is TRBV5-5, the J gene TRBJ1-1; D perhaps matches TRBD1 (6 bases). Deletions cut 3 bases from V and 1 base from J, with 10 bases between. Germline V gene lookup returns CDR1 SGHKS and CDR2 YYEKEE (reference sequence). This CDR3 has 14 residues. CDR3 DNA sequence: TGTGCCAGCAGCTCCGGGACAAGGAACACTGAAGCTTTCTTT. Its protein is CASSSGTRNTEAFF.

The chain recombines TRBV11-2 with TRBJ2-3; D is undetermined. V gave up 5 bases and J gave up 2 bases, with 14 bases separating them. Germline V gives CDR1 SGHAT, CDR2 FQNNGV. The length of the CDR3 is 15 residues. CDR3 in DNA: TGTGCCAGCAGCCTTTGGTCTAGTCACACAGATACGCAGTATTTT. The encoded protein is CASSLWSSHTDTQYF.

The chain is built from TRBV19 and TRBJ1-1; D unresolved. Germline values: CDR1 LNHDA, CDR2 SQIVND (reference sequence). The germline V and J ends were trimmed by 6 bases and 5 bases, with 10 bases remaining between them. The CDR3 is 12 amino acids. The chain's CDR3 is CASSKRGTEAFF. The CDR3 coding sequence is TGTGCCAGTAGCAAGAGAGGTACTGAAGCTTTCTTT.

The chain combines TRBV28 with TRBJ2-2; D remains ambiguous. Germline-derived CDR1 and CDR2 are MDHEN and SYDVKM. Trimming shortened V by 6 bases and J by 4 bases, and 6 bases separated the two germline ends. This CDR3 spans 12 amino acids. The CDR3 reads CASSPRTGELFF. The CDR3 DNA reads as TGTGCCAGCAGCCCTCGCACCGGGGAGCTGTTTTTT.

This sequence joins TRBV5-1 and TRBJ2-1, with TRBD1 identical over 8 bases. CDR3 size: 17 residues. Germline V gene data show CDR1 as SGHRS and CDR2 as YFSETQ. J gave up 4 bases and V 0 bases, and 9 bases lay outside the gene matches. The CDR3 DNA sequence: TGCGCCAGCAGCTTGGCCATTAGGACAGGGAGTTACAATGAGCAGTTCTTC. Protein sequence: CASSLAIRTGSYNEQFF.

J is TRBJ1-2 and V is TRBV27; D uncertain. V lost 6 bases to trimming and J lost 5 bases, with 13 bases between them. This CDR3 region has 13 residues. Germline V gene lookup returns CDR1 MNHEY and CDR2 SMNVEV (reference sequence). CDR3 DNA sequence: TGTGCCAGCAGCTTTGCAGCGGGTTATGGCTACACCTTC. It yields the protein CASSFAAGYGYTF.

The chain couples TRBV7-2 to TRBJ2-2; 10 bases map to TRBD2. Germline-derived CDR1 and CDR2 are SGHTA and FQGNSA. This CDR3 is built from 15 residues. V lost 5 bases to trimming and J lost 6 bases; unmatched junction nucleotides: 6. In nucleotides, the CDR3 is TGTGCCAGCAGCCCGCTAGCGGGGGTCCCCGGGGAGCTGTTTTTT. It is translated as CASSPLAGVPGELFF. The entire variable domain, with the rest obtained from reference TRBV7-2 and TRBJ2-2, is as follows: GAGVSQSPSNKVTEKGKDVELRCDPISGHTALYWYRQSLGQGLEFLIYFQGNSAPDKSGLPSDRFSAERTGGSVSTLTIQRTQQEDSAVYLCASSPLAGVPGELFFGEGSRLTVL.

A word on this clone: A junction boundary mismatches the germline segment, possibly from a read error. V gene TRBV30 combines with J gene TRBJ1-2; D perhaps matches TRBD1 (6 bases). The CDR3 consists of 13 residues. CDR1 is GTSNPN and CDR2 is SVGIG in the germline V gene (reference sequence). As DNA, the CDR3 is TGTGCCGGGAGGGAAGGACAGCTCTATGGCTACACCTTC. Residues: CAGREGQLYGYTF.

This chain uses TRBV28 with TRBJ2-5, with D maybe TRBD1 (6 bases). The CDR3 covers 15 residues. Trimming shortened V by 5 bases and J by 5 bases, and 18 bases separated the two germline ends. Germline-derived CDR1 and CDR2 are MDHEN and SYDVKM. The CDR3, as DNA: TGTGCCAGCAGTCAATGGACAGAATCGTATGAGACCCAGTACTTC. It specifies CASSQWTESYETQYF. Full variable domain (remainder filled in from reference TRBV28 and TRBJ2-5): DVKVTQSSRYLVKRTGEKVFLECVQDMDHENMFWYRQDPGLGLRLIYFSYDVKMKEKGDIPEGYSVSREKKERFSLILESASTNQTSMYLCASSQWTESYETQYFGPGTRLLVL.

The rearrangement links TRBV7-2 to TRBJ2-6; D not resolved. This CDR3 comprises 15 residues. V lost 5 bases to trimming and J lost 3 bases, with 11 bases between them. Germline CDR1 is SGHTA and CDR2 is FQGNSA. The CDR3 is CASSPESLGANVLTF. As DNA, the CDR3 is TGTGCCAGCAGCCCCGAGAGTCTTGGGGCCAACGTCCTGACTTTC.

This clone came up once. This chain links TRBV7-8 with TRBJ2-7, with 7 bases that match TRBD1. The CDR3 covers 14 residues. The V gene end was trimmed by 5 bases and the J gene end by 2 bases; junction bases not matched to a gene: 6. Germline-derived CDR1 and CDR2 are SGHVS and FQNEAQ. This CDR3 is CASSPSGQTYEQYF. CDR3 nucleotide sequence: TGTGCCAGCAGCCCCTCGGGACAGACCTACGAGCAGTACTTC.